The clone carrying this T cell receptor beta chain has a handful of counts. Its antigen is still unknown. The CDR3 runs to 15 residues. The V segment lost 4 bases and the J segment 5 bases; nucleotides outside the gene matches: 9. CDR1 is SGHKS and CDR2 is YYEKEE in the germline V gene (reference sequence). This sample was taken from a study of Ad26.COV2.S vaccination and SARS-CoV-2 variants. Study details: Enrollment placed the donor in the COV1001 Ad26.COV2.S trial arm. Study-wide points: It was vaccine recipients, not placebo recipients, who had the higher spike-specific TCR breadth.

The treatment: some 20 received Ad26.COV2.S at low or high dose, single or two shots; about five received placebo; per-sample allocation not given. Repertoires come from day 63 after the first vaccine or placebo injection. Only in-frame clones appear in the TCRdb table, and some are missing; sequencing was by immunoSEQ multiplex PCR. There are a few hundred thousand clones in the sample; about four fifths occur only once, and about 7.4% lies in the top ten. This specimen consisted of peripheral blood, obtained in a trial of Ad26.COV2.S vaccine versus placebo. This rearrangement joins TRBV5-5 to TRBJ1-2; 9 nucleotides agree with TRBD1. The clonotype comes from a person between 18 and 65 years old who received the Ad26.COV2.S COVID-19 vaccine or a placebo. CDR3 in DNA: TGTGCCAGCAGCCCACGGGGGACAGGGCGTTATGGCTACACCTTC. Its translation: CASSPRGTGRYGYTF.